These T cell receptor beta chains were read from a single sample in a study of blood T cells in healthy people across ages. TCRdb re-derived calls from the 5' RACE reads in MiXCR, one entry per CDR3 protein. This sample has some 640,000 distinct CDR3 sequences, with more than 40% found just once. Sequencing input: blood. The receptors shown here come from a woman aged 60 to 75 in good health. Both conserved end residues are part of each CDR3. Each record gives: J gene, V gene, clone size, D gene, CDR3 length, CDR3 DNA, CDR3 protein. A D gene is named only where the DNA matches it firmly. Clone size appears in some rows only: once, few, many, or a class for an expanded clone.

J: TRBJ2-5
V: TRBV7-2
size: NA
D: TRBD2
length: 15
DNA: TGTGCCAGCAGCTTAACAGCGGGGTCCTACAATGAGCAGTACTTC
CDR3: CASSLTAGSYNEQYF

J: TRBJ2-5
V: TRBV29-1
size: NA
D: TRBD2
length: 14
DNA: TGCAGCGCTCGGACTAGCGGGAGACGAAATGAGCAGTACTTC
CDR3: CSARTSGRRNEQYF

J: TRBJ1-4
V: TRBV29-1
size: few
D: NA
length: 14
DNA: TGCAGCGTTGGGGGGGAAACAACTAATGAAAAACTGTTTTTT
CDR3: CSVGGETTNEKLFF

J: TRBJ2-1
V: TRBV20-1
size: NA
D: NA
length: 14
DNA: TGCAGTGCACTAAGGGACTCTTCCTACAATGAGCAGTTCTTC
CDR3: CSALRDSSYNEQFF

J: TRBJ2-1
V: TRBV27
size: NA
D: NA
length: 15
DNA: TGTGCCAGCAGTCTACAGGGACGCGCCTACAATGAGCAGTTCTTC
CDR3: CASSLQGRAYNEQFF

J: TRBJ2-7
V: TRBV27
size: NA
D: NA
length: 13
DNA: TGTGCCAGCAGTTTATCTCCCCGGGTCGAGCAGTACTTC
CDR3: CASSLSPRVEQYF

J: TRBJ2-3
V: TRBV6-2/TRBV6-3
size: NA
D: NA
length: 13
DNA: TGTGCCAGCAGAAGGGACTTCGCAGATACGCAGTATTTT
CDR3: CASRRDFADTQYF

J: TRBJ2-7
V: TRBV7-3
size: NA
D: NA
length: 15
DNA: TGTGCCAGCAGCCCGCGCCCGGGATTCTCCTACGAGCAGTACTTC
CDR3: CASSPRPGFSYEQYF

J: TRBJ2-5
V: TRBV18
size: many
D: NA
length: 13
DNA: TGTGCCAGCTCACTTTTGAGTAACAATGAGCAGTACTTC
CDR3: CASSLLSNNEQYF

J: TRBJ1-5
V: TRBV7-2
size: few
D: TRBD1
length: 15
DNA: TGTGCCAGCAGCTTGGGACAGGGAAGCAATCAGCCCCAGCATTTT
CDR3: CASSLGQGSNQPQHF

J: TRBJ2-1
V: TRBV30
size: few
D: NA
length: 12
DNA: TGTGCCTGGAGAACGAGTAGCAATGAGCAGTTCTTC
CDR3: CAWRTSSNEQFF

J: TRBJ1-1
V: TRBV13
size: NA
D: NA
length: 13
DNA: TGTGCCAGCAGCGAAGGGGCGAACACTGAAGCTTTCTTT
CDR3: CASSEGANTEAFF

J: TRBJ2-1
V: TRBV20-1
size: NA
D: NA
length: 10
DNA: TGCAGTGCTAGTCTCTATGAGCAGTTCTTC
CDR3: CSASLYEQFF

J: TRBJ2-3
V: TRBV7-3
size: NA
D: TRBD2
length: 15
DNA: TGTGCCAGCGCCATAGCGGGGGGCCACACAGATACGCAGTATTTT
CDR3: CASAIAGGHTDTQYF

J: TRBJ2-3
V: TRBV28
size: NA
D: NA
length: 16
DNA: TGTGCCAGCAGTTCACTCACAGCGGCTAGCGCAGATACGCAGTATTTT
CDR3: CASSSLTAASADTQYF

J: TRBJ2-7
V: TRBV29-1
size: NA
D: NA
length: 13
DNA: TGCAGCGTTGTGGGTGGGGGTCACTACGAGCAGTACTTC
CDR3: CSVVGGGHYEQYF

J: TRBJ2-5
V: TRBV28
size: NA
D: NA
length: 12
DNA: TGTGCCAGCCATAGGGTGGAAGAGACCCAGTACTTC
CDR3: CASHRVEETQYF

J: TRBJ1-6
V: TRBV7-6
size: NA
D: NA
length: 13
DNA: TGTGCCAGCAACTTATTTGGGGGCTCACCCCTCCACTTT
CDR3: CASNLFGGSPLHF

J: TRBJ2-2
V: TRBV7-2
size: NA
D: NA
length: 15
DNA: TGTGCCAGCAGCTTACACGGGAATCCGACCGGGGAGCTGTTTTTT
CDR3: CASSLHGNPTGELFF

J: TRBJ2-5
V: TRBV4-1
size: NA
D: TRBD2
length: 17
DNA: TGCGCCAGCAGCCAAGGTCGCCCGCTAGCGGGAGGAGAGACCCAGTACTTC
CDR3: CASSQGRPLAGGETQYF